What follows are 18 T cell receptor beta chains derived from one specimen sequenced in a study of cytomegalovirus exposure and HLA in healthy donors. 13 Jbeta primers and 60 Vbeta primers were used for the PCR. Sequenced by immunoSEQ multiplex PCR; TCRdb stores in-frame clones only, minus some. The sample yields 95,000 or so clones, around 86% seen once. The material sequenced was PBMCs. The receptors shown here come from a woman between 65 and 79 years old in good health and CMV-seropositive.

The table lists this clone with a count of one. The chain couples TRBV5-1 to TRBJ2-3; 10 bases match TRBD1. Germline CDR1 and CDR2: SGHRS and YFSETQ. V lost 3 bases to trimming and J lost 4 bases; unmatched junction nucleotides: 14. CDR3 length: 18 residues. CDR3 in DNA: TGCGCCAGCAGCTCCTTCGGCAGGAGGACAGGGGGACCAGATACGCAGTATTTT. Its protein is CASSSFGRRTGGPDTQYF.

V is TRBV6-1 and J is TRBJ2-3, with TRBD1 identical over 10 bases. V gave up 4 bases and J gave up 2 bases; unmatched junction bases: 6. CDR3 length: 16 residues. The germline V gene encodes CDR1 MNHNS and CDR2 SASEGT. The CDR3 reads CASSGYGTGDTDTQYF. The CDR3 DNA reads TGTGCCAGCAGTGGTTACGGGACAGGGGACACAGATACGCAGTATTTT.

A remark on this clone: One end of the junction is discordant with germline, which a read error may explain. The J gene is TRBJ2-2, the V gene TRBV7-9, with D possibly matching TRBD1 (7 bases). This CDR3 is 18 amino acids long. Germline CDR1 SEHNR, CDR2 FQNEAQ (reference sequence). The CDR3 is CSSSLPPLTGTNTGELFF. CDR3 nucleotides: TGTTCCAGCAGTCTACCCCCCCTGACAGGGACTAACACCGGGGAGCTGTTTTTT.

The rearrangement joins TRBV5-1 to TRBJ1-2, with TRBD1 as a possible D gene (6 bases). The CDR3 length is 14 residues. Trimming shortened V by 3 bases and J by 0 bases, and 9 bases separated the two germline ends. Germline values: CDR1 SGHRS, CDR2 YFSETQ. The CDR3 loop is CASSSGQPNYGYTF. The CDR3 DNA reads as TGCGCCAGCAGCTCCGGACAGCCTAACTATGGCTACACCTTC.

This chain connects TRBV6-5 to TRBJ2-7; D might be TRBD2 (5 bases). Germline CDR1 reads MNHEY; CDR2 reads SVGAGI. The CDR3 loop spans 15 amino acids. V was shortened by 0 bases and J by 0 bases, with 9 bases between the two germline ends. The CDR3 loop is CASSYSSGISYEQYF. The DNA for the CDR3 is TGTGCCAGCAGTTACTCATCCGGGATCTCCTACGAGCAGTACTTC.

This clone was counted a few times. This chain links TRBV11-3 with TRBJ2-1; 10 bases are a match to TRBD2. The CDR3 covers 17 residues. CDR1 SGHNT and CDR2 YENEEA come from the germline V gene. Trimming at V came to 5 bases and at J to 0 bases, leaving 7 bases not matched to a gene. The CDR3 here is CASSLGTSVSSYNEQFF. For the CDR3, the DNA is TGTGCCAGCAGCCTGGGGACTAGCGTTAGCTCCTACAATGAGCAGTTCTTC.

This chain links TRBV11-3 with TRBJ2-1; 11 bases fit TRBD2. The CDR3 is made up of 15 amino acids. Germline CDR1 reads SGHNT; CDR2 reads YENEEA. The V gene end was trimmed by 5 bases and the J gene end by 8 bases; junction bases not matched to a gene: 8. The CDR3 DNA is TGTGCCAGCAGCGCCCTAGCGGGAGGTGGCGATGAGCAGTTCTTC. It encodes CASSALAGGGDEQFF.

The V call is TRBV19, the J call TRBJ2-2; 9 bases line up with TRBD2. V shed 5 bases, J shed 4 bases, and the junction held 5 bases outside the gene matches. This CDR3 is 15 amino acids long. Germline-derived CDR1 and CDR2 are LNHDA and SQIVND (reference sequence). The CDR3 region is CASSGLAGFTGELFF. DNA for the CDR3: TGTGCCAGTAGTGGGCTAGCGGGATTCACCGGGGAGCTGTTTTTT.

The chain is built from TRBV9 and TRBJ1-4, with a weak D call TRBD1 (6 bases). V was pared by 0 bases and J by 8 bases, with 17 bases between. There are 16 residues in the CDR3. CDR1 is SGDLS, CDR2 YYNGEE, per germline. CDR3 sequence (DNA): TGTGCCAGCAGCGTAGGTCATGGGGGCCAAGGGGAAAAACTGTTTTTT. Translated, it gives CASSVGHGGQGEKLFF.

The V gene is TRBV4-2, the J gene TRBJ2-1; a weak D match, TRBD2 (5 bases). CDR1 is LGHNA, CDR2 YNFKEQ, per germline. The ends were cut back, 0 bases at V and 10 bases at J, with 13 bases in the middle. This CDR3 region has 14 residues. CDR3 coding DNA: TGTGCCAGCAGCCAAGAGGTGGGTCGGGAAGAGCAGTTCTTC. This codes for CASSQEVGREEQFF.

The chain has TRBV19 and TRBJ1-1; 8 positions match TRBD1. V lost 5 bases to trimming and J lost 1 base; unmatched junction nucleotides: 12. There are 17 residues in the CDR3. The V gene's germline CDR1 is LNHDA and CDR2 SQIVND (reference sequence). DNA for the CDR3: TGTGCCAGTAGTCTGACGACAGGGGAAATAGGGAACACTGAAGCTTTCTTT. Encoded protein: CASSLTTGEIGNTEAFF.

The J gene is TRBJ1-3, the V gene TRBV9; D remains unclear. The CDR3 is 13 amino acids. Germline V lookup: CDR1 SGDLS, CDR2 YYNGEE. Trimming removed 3 bases from V and 1 base from J, with 5 bases in between. The CDR3 bases are TGTGCCAGCAGCGACGGGTCTGGAAACACCATATATTTT. Encoded protein: CASSDGSGNTIYF.

In this sample, this clone turned up once. J is TRBJ2-5 and V is TRBV9, with 8 bases lining up with TRBD2. Germline V CDR1 and CDR2: SGDLS, YYNGEE. V lost 3 bases, J lost 5 bases, and 6 bases stayed unmatched. The CDR3 is 14 amino acids. This CDR3 is CASSGSRGGETQYF. The CDR3 DNA reads TGTGCCAGCAGCGGCAGCCGGGGGGGGGAGACCCAGTACTTC.

The V and J genes are TRBV18 and TRBJ2-3, with no clear D. This CDR3 region has 15 residues. Germline-derived CDR1 and CDR2 are KGHSH and LQKENI. Trimming shortened V by 2 bases and J by 0 bases, and 9 bases separated the two germline ends. The CDR3 spells CASSPGALSTDTQYF. The CDR3 DNA follows: TGTGCCAGCTCACCAGGAGCGCTAAGCACAGATACGCAGTATTTT. Based on the CDR3 plus reference TRBV18 and TRBJ2-3, the full variable domain is NAGVMQNPRHLVRRRGQEARLRCSPMKGHSHVYWYRQLPEEGLKFMVYLQKENIIDESGMPKERFSAEFPKEGPSILRIQQVVRGDSAAYFCASSPGALSTDTQYFGPGTRLTVL.

The CDR3 loop reads CASMLGGTGYLPQHF. The CDR3 coding sequence is TGTGCCAGCATGTTAGGCGGGACAGGGTATCTGCCCCAGCATTTT. The V and J genes are TRBV28 and TRBJ1-5; TRBD1 agrees at 9 bases. The length of the CDR3 is 15 residues. The V gene end was trimmed by 7 bases and the J gene end by 9 bases; junction bases not matched to a gene: 13. The germline CDR1 and CDR2 sequences are MDHEN and SYDVKM. The full variable domain, its missing parts supplied by reference TRBV28 and TRBJ1-5, is DVKVTQSSRYLVKRTGEKVFLECVQDMDHENMFWYRQDPGLGLRLIYFSYDVKMKEKGDIPEGYSVSREKKERFSLILESASTNQTSMYLCASMLGGTGYLPQHFGDGTRLSIL.

V gene TRBV7-2 combines with J gene TRBJ2-1; 10 bases map to TRBD1. Germline CDR1 is SGHTA and CDR2 is FQGNSA. J was trimmed by 3 bases and V by 5 bases; bases with no gene match: 4. This CDR3 has 15 residues. The CDR3 nucleotides are TGTGCCAGCAGCCCCGGGACAGGGGTCTACAATGAGCAGTTCTTC. Its translation: CASSPGTGVYNEQFF.

In this sample, this clone turned up once. The CDR3 is CASRPTGFNTGELFF. Here the CDR3 DNA reads TGTGCCAGCCGGCCCACAGGGTTTAACACCGGGGAGCTGTTTTTT. The rearrangement joins TRBV7-2 to TRBJ2-2, with D possibly being TRBD1 (6 bases). The CDR3 totals 15 residues. Germline lookup yields CDR1 SGHTA and CDR2 FQGNSA. Trimming took off 8 bases at V and 2 bases at J, with 15 bases between the two ends.

V is TRBV19 and J is TRBJ1-1; 7 bases are a match to TRBD1. CDR1 and CDR2 from the germline V gene are LNHDA and SQIVND (reference sequence). V lost 7 bases, J lost 1 base, and 6 bases stayed unmatched. The CDR3 is 14 residues long. The CDR3 DNA reads TGTGCCAGTAACGTCCAGGGGGGGAACACTGAAGCTTTCTTT. It yields the protein CASNVQGGNTEAFF.